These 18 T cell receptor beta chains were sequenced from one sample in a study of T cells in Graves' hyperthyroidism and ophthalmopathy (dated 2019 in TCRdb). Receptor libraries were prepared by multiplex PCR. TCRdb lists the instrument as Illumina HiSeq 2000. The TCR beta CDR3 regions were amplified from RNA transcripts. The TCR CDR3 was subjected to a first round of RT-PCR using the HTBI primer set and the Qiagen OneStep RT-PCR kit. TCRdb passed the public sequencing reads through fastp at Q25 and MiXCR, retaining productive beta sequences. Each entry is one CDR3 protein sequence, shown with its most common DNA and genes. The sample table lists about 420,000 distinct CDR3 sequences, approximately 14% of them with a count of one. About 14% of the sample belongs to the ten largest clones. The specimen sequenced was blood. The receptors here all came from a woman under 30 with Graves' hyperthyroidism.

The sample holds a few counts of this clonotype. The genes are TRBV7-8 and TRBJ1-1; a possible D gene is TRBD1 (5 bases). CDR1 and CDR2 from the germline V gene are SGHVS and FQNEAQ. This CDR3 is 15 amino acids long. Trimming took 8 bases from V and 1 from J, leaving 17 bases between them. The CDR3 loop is CASVTSRGWNTEAFF. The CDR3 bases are TGTGCCAGCGTAACTTCCCGGGGGTGGAACACTGAAGCTTTCTTT. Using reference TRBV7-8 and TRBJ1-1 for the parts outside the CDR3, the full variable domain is GAGVSQSPRYKVAKRGQDVALRCDPISGHVSLFWYQQALGQGPEFLTYFQNEAQLDKSGLPSDRFFAERPEGSVSTLKIQRTQQEDSAVYLCASVTSRGWNTEAFFGQGTRLTVV.

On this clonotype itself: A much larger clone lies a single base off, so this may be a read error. The CDR3 coding sequence is TGTGCCAGCAGTTACACGGCAGGGAGCTATGGCTACACCTTC. Encoded protein: CASSYTAGSYGYTF. This chain connects TRBV6-5 to TRBJ1-2, with TRBD1 as a possible D gene (5 bases). Per the germline V gene, CDR1 is MNHEY and CDR2 is SVGAGI. The ends were cut back, 2 bases at V and 4 bases at J, with 11 bases in the middle. There are 14 residues in the CDR3.

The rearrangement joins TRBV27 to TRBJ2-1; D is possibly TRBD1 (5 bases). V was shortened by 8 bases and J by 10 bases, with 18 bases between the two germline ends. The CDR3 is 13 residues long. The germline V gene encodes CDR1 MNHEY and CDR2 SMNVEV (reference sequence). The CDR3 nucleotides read TGTGCCAGCCGATCAGGGAATAGTTACGAGCAGTTCTTC. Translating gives CASRSGNSYEQFF.

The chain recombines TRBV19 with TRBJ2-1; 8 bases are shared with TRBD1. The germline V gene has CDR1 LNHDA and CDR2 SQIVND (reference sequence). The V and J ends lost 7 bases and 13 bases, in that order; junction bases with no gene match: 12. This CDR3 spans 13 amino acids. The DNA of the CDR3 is TGTGCCAGTACCGATGTAGGACAGGGTATTCAGTTCTTC. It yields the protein CASTDVGQGIQFF. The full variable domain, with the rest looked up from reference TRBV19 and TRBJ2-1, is DGGITQSPKYLFRKEGQNVTLSCEQNLNHDAMYWYRQDPGQGLRLIYYSQIVNDFQKGDIAEGYSVSREKKESFPLTVTSAQKNPTAFYLCASTDVGQGIQFFGPGTRLTVL.

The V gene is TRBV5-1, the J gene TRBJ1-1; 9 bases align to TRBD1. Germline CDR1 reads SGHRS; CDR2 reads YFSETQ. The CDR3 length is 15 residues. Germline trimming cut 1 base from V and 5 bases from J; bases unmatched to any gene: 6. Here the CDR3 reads CASSLLTGGGTEAFF. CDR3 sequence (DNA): TGCGCCAGCAGCTTGCTGACAGGGGGTGGTACTGAAGCTTTCTTT. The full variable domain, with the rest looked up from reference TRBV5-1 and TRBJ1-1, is KAGVTQTPRYLIKTRGQQVTLSCSPISGHRSVSWYQQTPGQGLQFLFEYFSETQRNKGNFPGRFSGRQFSNSRSEMNVSTLELGDSALYLCASSLLTGGGTEAFFGQGTRLTVV.

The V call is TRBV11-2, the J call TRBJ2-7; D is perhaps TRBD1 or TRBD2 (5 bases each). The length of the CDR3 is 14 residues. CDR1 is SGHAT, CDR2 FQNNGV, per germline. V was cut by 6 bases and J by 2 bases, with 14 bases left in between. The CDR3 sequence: CASRPRGQPYEQYF. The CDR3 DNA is TGTGCCAGCAGACCTCGGGGCCAGCCCTACGAGCAGTACTTC.

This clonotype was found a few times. The CDR3 loop is CASSRDPGWRETQYF. In DNA form, the CDR3 reads TGTGCCAGCAGCCGCGACCCGGGCTGGAGAGAGACCCAGTACTTC. This chain connects TRBV5-8 to TRBJ2-5; D not certain. The ends were cut back, 4 bases at V and 4 bases at J, with 17 bases in the middle. Germline V CDR1 and CDR2: SGHTS, YDEGEE. The CDR3 runs to 15 residues. Variable domain in full (rest from reference TRBV5-8 and TRBJ2-5): EAGVTQSPTHLIKTRGQQATLRCSPISGHTSVYWYQQALGLGLQFLLWYDEGEERNRGNFPPRFSGRQFPNYSSELNVNALELEDSALYLCASSRDPGWRETQYFGPGTRLLVL.

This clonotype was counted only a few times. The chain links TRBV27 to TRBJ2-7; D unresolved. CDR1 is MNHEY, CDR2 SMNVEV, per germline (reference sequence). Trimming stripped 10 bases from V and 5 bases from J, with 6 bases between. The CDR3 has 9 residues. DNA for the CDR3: TGTGCCATTTCGGACGAGCAGTACTTC. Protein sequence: CAISDEQYF.

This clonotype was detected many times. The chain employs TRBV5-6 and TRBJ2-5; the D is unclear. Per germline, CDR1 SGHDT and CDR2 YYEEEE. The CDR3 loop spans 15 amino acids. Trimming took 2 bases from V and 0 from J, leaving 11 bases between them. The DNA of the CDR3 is TGTGCCAGCAGCTTTTCCGAAAGGTACCAAGAGACCCAGTACTTC. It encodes CASSFSERYQETQYF.

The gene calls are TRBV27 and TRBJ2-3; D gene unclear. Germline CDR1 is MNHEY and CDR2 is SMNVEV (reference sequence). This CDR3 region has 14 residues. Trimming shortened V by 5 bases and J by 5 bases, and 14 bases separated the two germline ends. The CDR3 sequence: CASSLRYSGDTQYF. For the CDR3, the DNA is TGTGCCAGCAGTCTCAGGTACTCTGGAGATACGCAGTATTTT.

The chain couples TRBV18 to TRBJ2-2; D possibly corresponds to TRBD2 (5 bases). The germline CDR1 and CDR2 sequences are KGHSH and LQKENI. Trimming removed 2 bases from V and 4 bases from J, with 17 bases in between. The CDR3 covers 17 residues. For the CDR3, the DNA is TGTGCCAGCTCACCATTGGGTCGAGGGATATTCACCGGGGAGCTGTTTTTT. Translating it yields CASSPLGRGIFTGELFF.

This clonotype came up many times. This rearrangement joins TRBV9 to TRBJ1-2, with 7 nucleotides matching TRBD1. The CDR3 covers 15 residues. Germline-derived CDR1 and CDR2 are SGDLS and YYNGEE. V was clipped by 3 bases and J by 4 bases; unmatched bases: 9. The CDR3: CASSGSGGRSYGYTF. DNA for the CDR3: TGTGCCAGCAGCGGATCAGGGGGTAGGAGCTATGGCTACACCTTC.

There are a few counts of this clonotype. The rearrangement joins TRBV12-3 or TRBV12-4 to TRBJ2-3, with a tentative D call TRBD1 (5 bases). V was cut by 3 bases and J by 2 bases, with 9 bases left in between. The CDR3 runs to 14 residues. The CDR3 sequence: CASSFFRATDTQYF. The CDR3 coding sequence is TGTGCCAGCAGTTTTTTCAGGGCCACAGATACGCAGTATTTT.

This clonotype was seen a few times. CDR3 sequence: CASSISGGGKSEQYF. CDR3 bases: TGTGCCAGCAGCATTAGCGGGGGCGGTAAAAGCGAGCAGTACTTC. The chain links TRBV7-9 to TRBJ2-7, with 9 positions matching TRBD2. Germline trimming cut 5 bases from V and 6 bases from J; bases unmatched to any gene: 11. Germline assignment: CDR1 SEHNR and CDR2 FQNEAQ (reference sequence). The CDR3 sequence is 15 residues long.

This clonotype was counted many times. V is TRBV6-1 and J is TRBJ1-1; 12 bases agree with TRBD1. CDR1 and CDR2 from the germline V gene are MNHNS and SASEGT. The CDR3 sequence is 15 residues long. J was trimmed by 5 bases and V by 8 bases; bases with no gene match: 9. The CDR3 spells CASDRGGQGATEAFF. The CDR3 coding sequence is TGTGCCAGCGACCGGGGGGGACAGGGGGCTACTGAAGCTTTCTTT.

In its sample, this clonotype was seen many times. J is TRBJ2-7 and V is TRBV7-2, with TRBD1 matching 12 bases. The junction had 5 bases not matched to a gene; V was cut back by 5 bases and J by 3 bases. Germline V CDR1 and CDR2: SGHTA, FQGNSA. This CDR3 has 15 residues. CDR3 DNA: TGTGCCAGCAGCACCGGGACAGGGGGCTTCTACGAGCAGTACTTC. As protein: CASSTGTGGFYEQYF.

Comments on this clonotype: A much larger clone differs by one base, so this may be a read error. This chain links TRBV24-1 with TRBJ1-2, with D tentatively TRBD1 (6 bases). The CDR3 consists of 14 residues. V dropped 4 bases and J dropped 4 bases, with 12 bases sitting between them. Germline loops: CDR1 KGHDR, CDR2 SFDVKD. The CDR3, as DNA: TGTGCCACCAGTGACACAGGGAGGACCTATGGCTACACCTTC. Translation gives CATSDTGRTYGYTF.

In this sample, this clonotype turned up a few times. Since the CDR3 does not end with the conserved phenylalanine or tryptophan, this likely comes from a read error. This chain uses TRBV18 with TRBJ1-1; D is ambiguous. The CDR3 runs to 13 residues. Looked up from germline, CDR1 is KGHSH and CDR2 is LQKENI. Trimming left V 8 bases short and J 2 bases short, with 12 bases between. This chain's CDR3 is CASRRQENTEAFL. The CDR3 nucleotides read TGTGCCAGCCGTCGGCAGGAAAACACTGAAGCTTTCCTT.